This T cell receptor (beta chain) originates from a study of human T cells and chemical hapten exposure. Study-wide background: Read at 6 days, the patch tests placed 0.01% DPC on the upper back.

Trimming took 4 bases from V and 6 from J, leaving 10 bases between them. The CDR3 length is 12 residues. CDR1 and CDR2 (germline): MNHEY, SVGEGT. This clonotype was recorded many times. The time point here: patch test 1, 2 weeks after DPC sensitization. Treatment given: therapeutic diphenylcyclopropenone sensitization with weekly scalp DPC. TCRdb independently ran MiXCR on the RACE reads; one entry per CDR3 protein. The sample comprises nearly 350,000 distinct CDR3 sequences, approximately 6.3% of which are singletons, and 7.5% to 8.5% rests with the top ten. This receptor was obtained from a woman under 30 with alopecia areata. Some clones in this sample may be carry-over from other donors' samples. The rearrangement links TRBV6-2 or TRBV6-3 to TRBJ2-7, with D uncertain. The specimen was whole blood, collected in connection with sensitization to the hapten diphenylcyclopropenone (DPC). The CDR3 spells CASSSTVSEQYF. CDR3 DNA sequence: TGTGCCAGCAGTTCAACCGTCAGCGAGCAGTACTTC.